A selection of T cell receptor beta chains follows, all from one sample in a study of T cells in Graves' hyperthyroidism and ophthalmopathy. One entry per CDR3 protein results from TCRdb running MiXCR on the multiplex PCR reads. The sample consists of 540,000 or so distinct CDR3 sequences, about 45% of them appearing once. The sequencing input was peripheral blood or thyroid tissue (not recorded which). The receptors were gathered from an adult woman with Graves' disease, either hyperthyroidism or ophthalmopathy (not recorded which). The conserved cysteine and the conserved F or W are not part of the CDR3 here.

J | V | CDR3
TRBJ1-4 | TRBV10-3 | AIRTGISEKLF
TRBJ1-1 | TRBV3-1 | ASSQAWTGGNTEAF
TRBJ1-3 | TRBV15 | ATSRDRSPGNTIY
TRBJ2-7 | TRBV19 | ASRNTGTGKHEQY
TRBJ1-1 | TRBV7-2 | ASSRTPGLGNTEAF
TRBJ2-7 | TRBV9 | ASSGSRDGIYEQY
TRBJ1-3 | TRBV7-2 | ASRRETANSGNTIY
TRBJ1-1 | TRBV7-6 | ASSPGQGSANTEAF
TRBJ2-7 | TRBV10-3 | AISASVTGREQY
TRBJ2-5 | TRBV29-1 | SVGGTSLQETQY
TRBJ1-5 | TRBV19 | ASSAGFAGNQPQH
TRBJ1-5 | TRBV15 | ASSELGANQPQH
TRBJ2-7 | TRBV2 | ASSETRESSYEQY
TRBJ2-7 | TRBV7-6 | ASSSHNRGYEQY
TRBJ1-3 | TRBV7-2 | ASSKNPGTSGNTIY
TRBJ1-2 | TRBV15 | ASSFAGSPYAYT
TRBJ2-7 | TRBV28 | ASSSPDSYEQY
TRBJ2-2 | TRBV5-1 | ASSFDRAWELF
TRBJ2-2 | TRBV7-3 | ASSPNTGELS
TRBJ1-2 | TRBV9 | ASSVVRKVFGYT
TRBJ1-5 | TRBV12-3/TRBV12-4 | ASSWSYRGGQPQH
TRBJ2-7 | TRBV7-8 | ASSLGGQGASEQY
TRBJ2-2 | TRBV12-3/TRBV12-4 | ASSLPGQPNTGELF